This TCR beta chain derives from a study of cytomegalovirus exposure and HLA in healthy donors. Study-wide findings and caveats: Per a prior analysis, the majority of TCR beta V segments were productive roughly 90% or roughly 30% of the time. Rare TCR sequences predominated, though certain public TCRs were found in many donors. More clonal expansion characterized HLA-associated TCR beta chains than equally common others in a later analysis. Indistinguishable V segments, including TRBV6-2 and TRBV6-3, were excluded.

In the PCR, 60 Vbeta and 13 Jbeta primers were used. Assay: immunoSEQ multiplex PCR; the TCRdb copy retains only in-frame clones and omits some. The sample yields about 220,000 clones, approximately 80% seen once. This clone was detected once. Its antigen is undetermined. Germline V gene sequence: CDR1 SGHDN, CDR2 FVKESK. Trimming took off 1 base at V and 5 bases at J, with 15 bases between the two ends. The CDR3 is 15 amino acids. This sequence joins TRBV14 and TRBJ2-7, with TRBD1 as a possible D gene (5 bases). This TCR was sampled from a boy aged 2 to 10 in good health and CMV-seronegative. Material for sequencing was PBMCs. The CDR3 loop reads CASSQGGKGLNEQYF. CDR3 coding DNA: TGTGCCAGCAGCCAAGGGGGTAAGGGGTTGAACGAGCAGTACTTC.